In its sample, the clone carrying this T cell receptor beta chain was seen a few times. The antigen remains unidentified. The sample comes from a study of cytomegalovirus exposure and HLA in healthy donors. PCR amplification relied on 60 Vbeta primers (plus 13 Jbeta primers). Clones were sequenced by immunoSEQ multiplex PCR, and TCRdb holds only the in-frame ones, with some missing. The data show roughly 130,000 clones, approximately 61% seen once. Overall study findings and caveats: Among donors in an Asian-associated ancestry cluster, a later analysis reportedly found fewer N-insertions than the roughly 700-donor mean. In a later analysis, a missense DCLRE1C variant was linked to TCR beta V- and J-gene trimming.

Germline V lookup: CDR1 MNHEY, CDR2 SMNVEV (reference sequence). Deletions cut 4 bases from V and 0 bases from J, with 6 bases between. The CDR3 is 13 residues long. This chain connects TRBV27 to TRBJ1-1; D not certain. Sequencing was carried out using PBMCs. The receptor comes from a man aged 30-40 years in good health and CMV-seropositive. The CDR3 region is CASSYTMNTEAFF. DNA of the CDR3: TGTGCCAGCAGTTACACCATGAACACTGAAGCTTTCTTT.